What follows is one T cell receptor (beta chain) and its context. The V gene lost 6 bases and the J gene lost 1 base, with 11 bases spanning the gap. The CDR3 extends over 14 amino acids. Germline values: CDR1 MNHEY, CDR2 SMNVEV (reference sequence). The record originates from a study of blood T cell repertoires in COVID-19. Looking at the study overall: Both acute and convalescent COVID-19 samples were obtained from the United States, Italy and Spain.

Authors' processing steps: The authors estimated nucleated cell counts from reference gene primer amplification. The assay was immunoSEQ multiplex PCR, and TCRdb's table has in-frame clones only and misses some. The DNA gave D and trimming, while V, J and clone size come from that table. The sample records roughly 350,000 clones, around nine tenths being singletons. This sequence was found in a woman under 30 who had recovered from COVID-19. The material sequenced was peripheral blood. The chain recombines TRBV27 with TRBJ2-3; the D is unclear. The CDR3 spells CASSSRLRTDTQYF. CDR3 coding DNA: TGTGCCAGCAGCTCAAGACTGCGCACAGATACGCAGTATTTT.